This T cell receptor beta chain was found in a study of human CD8 memory T cell subsets. RNA came from duplicate vials of about 150,000 sorted CD8+ T cells per subset. The TCR beta sequencing libraries came from UMI-labeled 5' RACE. From its re-call of the 5' RACE reads, TCRdb lists each CDR3 protein once, without DNA. The sample shows about 10,000 distinct CDR3 sequences, and around 20% sits with its ten largest clones. This clonotype is labeled medium-sized based on frequency. Sequencing input: CD8+ T cells from PBMCs. The sequence derives from a human donor in good health.

CDR3 sequence: CASSLGYVNTEAFF. V usage is TRBV7-9 and J usage is TRBJ1-1. The germline CDR1 and CDR2 sequences are SEHNR and FQNEAQ (reference sequence). The CDR3 has 14 residues.